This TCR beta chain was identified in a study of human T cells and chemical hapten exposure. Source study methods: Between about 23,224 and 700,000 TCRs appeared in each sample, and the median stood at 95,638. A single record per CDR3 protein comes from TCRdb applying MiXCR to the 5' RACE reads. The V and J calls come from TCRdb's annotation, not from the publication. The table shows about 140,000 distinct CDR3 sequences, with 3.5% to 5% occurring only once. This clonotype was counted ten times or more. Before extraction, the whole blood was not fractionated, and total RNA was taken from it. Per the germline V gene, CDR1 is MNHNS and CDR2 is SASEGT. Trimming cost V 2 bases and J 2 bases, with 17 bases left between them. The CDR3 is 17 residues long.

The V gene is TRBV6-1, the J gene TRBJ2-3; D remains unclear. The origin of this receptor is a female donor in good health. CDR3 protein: CASSEFVTLGYTDTQYF. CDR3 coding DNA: TGTGCCAGCAGTGAATTTGTGACCCTCGGGTACACAGATACGCAGTATTTT.